The 31 T cell receptor beta chains below all came from one sample that was sequenced in a study of OX40 agonist ivuxolimab in advanced cancers. This table comes from immunoSEQ multiplex PCR, and its TCRdb copy is limited to in-frame clones, with some not included. This sample carries 90,000 to 100,000 clones, around 88% of them seen once, and the ten largest clones take under 0.55%. The sample in question was CD4+ or CD8+ T cells sorted from blood, obtained in a trial of the OX40 agonist ivuxolimab. Every receptor here comes from an adult with an advanced solid tumor such as melanoma, head and neck, liver or kidney cancer.

This chain links TRBV29-1 with TRBJ1-5, with D tentatively TRBD1 (5 bases). Trimming cost V 5 bases and J 3 bases, with 11 bases left between them. Germline CDR1 SQVTM, CDR2 ANQGSEA. This CDR3 is 13 amino acids long. This CDR3 is CSVLQDNNQPQHF. CDR3 nucleotide sequence: TGCAGCGTTCTGCAGGACAACAATCAGCCCCAGCATTTT. The full variable domain, completed using reference TRBV29-1 and TRBJ1-5, is SAVISQKPSRDICQRGTSLTIQCQVDSQVTMMFWYRQQPGQSLTLIATANQGSEATYESGFVIDKFPISRPNLTFSTLTVSNMSPEDSSIYLCSVLQDNNQPQHFGDGTRLSIL.

The J gene is TRBJ2-1, the V gene TRBV7-2; D might be TRBD1 (5 bases). The germline V and J ends were trimmed by 1 base and 6 bases, with 7 bases remaining between them. The CDR3 has 13 residues. Germline V gives CDR1 SGHTA, CDR2 FQGNSA. The CDR3 region has the DNA TGTGCCAGCAGCTTAGGACAGAGCAATGAGCAGTTCTTC. It translates to CASSLGQSNEQFF.

The V and J genes are TRBV6-5 and TRBJ1-1; D possibly corresponds to TRBD1 (6 bases). Germline V gene lookup returns CDR1 MNHEY and CDR2 SVGAGI. CDR3 length: 15 residues. Deletions cut 6 bases from V and 1 base from J, with 15 bases between. CDR3 in amino acids: CASRTPGAKNTEAFF. CDR3 nucleotides: TGTGCCAGCAGAACTCCGGGGGCGAAGAACACTGAAGCTTTCTTT.

The chain uses TRBV21-1 and TRBJ1-5. TRBV21-1 is assigned pseudogene status. The CDR3 extends over 13 amino acids. The CDR3 bases are TGTGCCAGCAGCGTCCGGAGCAATCAGCCCCAGCATTTT. Amino acids: CASSVRSNQPQHF.

The chain employs TRBV6-1 and TRBJ1-6; D remains unclear. Germline V gene sequence: CDR1 MNHNS, CDR2 SASEGT. V lost 5 bases and J lost 7, with 6 bases in between. The CDR3 is 12 amino acids. DNA of the CDR3: TGTGCCAGCAGTCTTCGAAATTCACCCCTCCACTTT. As protein: CASSLRNSPLHF.

This clone was counted a single time. The CDR3 sequence: CAVKGRGNEKLFF. The CDR3 coding sequence is TGTGCCGTAAAGGGGCGCGGGAATGAAAAACTGTTTTTT. The chain combines TRBV6-6 with TRBJ1-4; D may be TRBD1 (5 bases). The length of the CDR3 is 13 residues. The V gene lost 11 bases and the J gene lost 5 bases, with 15 bases spanning the gap. From germline, CDR1 is MNHNY and CDR2 SVGAGI (reference sequence).

With regard to this clone: An end of the junction does not agree with germline; a read error may underlie this. Other DNA variants within this sample encode the same CDR3. Here the CDR3 reads CASSIWRGSGYTF. The CDR3 DNA reads as TGCGCCAGTAGTATATGGAGGGGCAGTGGCTACACCTTC. The J gene is TRBJ1-2, the V gene TRBV19, with D possibly being TRBD1 (5 bases). The germline V gene encodes CDR1 LNHDA and CDR2 SQIVND (reference sequence). This CDR3 has 13 amino acids.

The chain is built from TRBV5-4 and TRBJ2-1; 8 nucleotides match TRBD2. J gave up 3 bases and V 10 bases, and 9 bases lay outside the gene matches. The CDR3 totals 14 residues. CDR1 and CDR2 from the germline V gene are SGHNT and YYREEE (reference sequence). This CDR3 reads CAESPGGDYNEQFF. CDR3 DNA sequence: TGTGCCGAATCCCCGGGGGGGGACTACAATGAGCAGTTCTTC.

The CDR3 spells CASSVNGPRGDEQFF. The CDR3 DNA follows: TGTGCCAGCAGTGTCAACGGCCCCAGAGGCGATGAGCAGTTCTTC. This sequence joins TRBV6-1 and TRBJ2-1; no clear D. Trimming pared 4 bases from V and 8 bases from J, leaving 18 bases between. Germline V CDR1 and CDR2: MNHNS, SASEGT. The CDR3 has 15 residues.

The chain uses TRBV4-2 and TRBJ2-1; no clear D gene. V lost 0 bases and J lost 7, with 4 bases in between. Germline V gene data show CDR1 as LGHNA and CDR2 as YNFKEQ. The CDR3 totals 12 residues. The CDR3 region is CASSQDRNEQFF. The CDR3 DNA reads TGTGCCAGCAGCCAAGATAGGAATGAGCAGTTCTTC.

V gene TRBV29-1 combines with J gene TRBJ2-5; D is unclear. The CDR3 runs 9 residues. The V end lost 7 bases, the J end lost 5 bases, and 5 bases lay between the germline ends. Looked up from germline, CDR1 is SQVTM and CDR2 is ANQGSEA. The CDR3 loop is CSASETQYF. CDR3 nucleotide sequence: TGCAGCGCCAGTGAGACCCAGTACTTC.

The chain links TRBV7-3 to TRBJ2-3; D possibly corresponds to TRBD2 (6 bases). The ends were cut back, 5 bases at V and 6 bases at J, with 18 bases in the middle. Germline values: CDR1 SGHTA, CDR2 FQGTGA. The CDR3 has 15 residues. CDR3 residues: CASSPTREGRDTQYF. For the CDR3, the DNA is TGTGCCAGCAGCCCCACTCGGGAAGGGAGGGATACGCAGTATTTT.

The rearrangement uses TRBV5-1 and TRBJ2-2, with D possibly TRBD2 on 5 matching bases. V lost 4 bases to trimming and J lost 7 bases, with 8 bases between them. Looked up from germline, CDR1 is SGHRS and CDR2 is YFSETQ. CDR3 size: 12 residues. The CDR3 sequence is CASSIAGGELFF. As DNA, the CDR3 is TGCGCCAGCAGCATTGCGGGCGGGGAGCTGTTTTTT.

The chain links TRBV11-3 to TRBJ1-1; 9 bases agree with TRBD1. V shed 4 bases and J 9 bases; nucleotides not matched to a gene: 6. The CDR3 runs 13 residues. The germline gives CDR1 SGHNT, CDR2 YENEEA. The CDR3 bases are TGTGCCAGCAGCTCGGGACAGGGCGAAAAAGCTTTCTTT. Translated, it gives CASSSGQGEKAFF.

The chain recombines TRBV18 with TRBJ2-3, with 9 positions matching TRBD2. The germline V gene has CDR1 KGHSH and CDR2 LQKENI. The CDR3 has 16 residues. V shed 6 bases and J 0 bases; nucleotides not matched to a gene: 7. CDR3 protein: CASSTTTSGSTDTQYF. CDR3 DNA: TGTGCCAGCTCTACCACTACTAGCGGGAGCACAGATACGCAGTATTTT.

This clone was detected a few times. The CDR3 sequence is CASSTPGTGDWGASYEQYF. In DNA form, the CDR3 reads TGCGCCAGCAGCACCCCCGGGACAGGGGACTGGGGAGCATCCTACGAGCAGTACTTC. The chain uses TRBV5-1 and TRBJ2-7; 10 nucleotides agree with TRBD1. This CDR3 has 19 amino acids. V shed 4 bases, J shed 1 base, and the junction held 17 bases outside the gene matches. The germline CDR1 and CDR2 sequences are SGHRS and YFSETQ.

This rearrangement joins TRBV7-8 to TRBJ1-2, with 9 bases fitting TRBD1. CDR3 length: 14 residues. J lost 4 bases, V lost 4 bases, and 4 bases had no gene match. Germline lookup yields CDR1 SGHVS and CDR2 FQNEAQ. CDR3 region: CASSSDRGLYGYTF. CDR3 coding DNA: TGTGCCAGCAGCTCGGACAGGGGACTCTATGGCTACACCTTC.

This chain uses TRBV11-2 with TRBJ1-1; D is ambiguous. CDR3 length: 16 residues. V lost 5 bases and J 0 bases, leaving 16 bases between the germline ends. In germline, CDR1 is SGHAT, CDR2 FQNNGV. CDR3 residues: CASSRFLRALNTEAFF. The CDR3 nucleotides are TGTGCCAGCAGCCGATTCCTTCGTGCGTTGAACACTGAAGCTTTCTTT.

There are a few counts of this clone. The V and J genes are TRBV20-1 and TRBJ1-1; D is perhaps TRBD1 (5 bases). Germline V gene data show CDR1 as DFQATT and CDR2 as SNEGSKA (reference sequence). Trimming shortened V by 0 bases and J by 6 bases, and 5 bases separated the two germline ends. The CDR3 contains 11 residues. Written as DNA, the CDR3 is TGCAGTGCTAGAGACAGGGCTGAAGCTTTCTTT. As protein: CSARDRAEAFF.

In the case of this clone: Within the sample, other DNA sequences also encode this same CDR3. V is TRBV6-1 and J is TRBJ1-1, with D unclear. This CDR3 contains 13 residues. Between the trimmed V and J ends, which lost 2 bases and 4 bases, there was a span of 8 bases. Germline lookup yields CDR1 MNHNS and CDR2 SASEGT. The CDR3 DNA sequence: TGTGCCAGCAGTGAACTCGTAGGCACTGAAGCTTTCTTT. Its translation: CASSELVGTEAFF.

The J gene is TRBJ2-1, the V gene TRBV28; 10 nucleotides line up with TRBD2. The CDR3 loop spans 16 amino acids. CDR1 and CDR2 from the germline V gene are MDHEN and SYDVKM. The V segment lost 6 bases and the J segment 3 bases; nucleotides outside the gene matches: 8. The CDR3 DNA reads TGTGCCAGCAGGTTGCCGAGCGGGGGGGGCTACAATGAGCAGTTCTTC. This codes for CASRLPSGGGYNEQFF.

This clone has only a few counts. The chain carries TRBV19 and TRBJ2-1; 7 positions match TRBD1. From germline, CDR1 is LNHDA and CDR2 SQIVND (reference sequence). CDR3 length: 15 residues. Unmatched junction bases numbered 13, after V lost 7 bases and J lost 7 bases. Written as DNA, the CDR3 is TGTGCCAGTATAGCCAGAGGGGGCCCCGGGAATGAGCAGTTCTTC. Protein: CASIARGGPGNEQFF.

The CDR3 DNA reads as TGTGCCAGCAGCCCTACCGGGGACAGCTCCTACGAGCAGTACTTC. As protein: CASSPTGDSSYEQYF. This sequence joins TRBV9 and TRBJ2-7; 7 bases are shared with TRBD1. V was clipped by 4 bases and J by 0 bases; unmatched bases: 7. CDR3 length: 15 residues. CDR1 is SGDLS, CDR2 YYNGEE, per germline.

The count of this clone is one. The chain recombines TRBV14 with TRBJ2-5; D is perhaps TRBD1 or TRBD2 (6 bases each). Trimming removed 5 bases from V and 9 bases from J, with 22 bases in between. The V gene's germline CDR1 is SGHDN and CDR2 FVKESK. The CDR3 extends over 15 amino acids. As DNA, the CDR3 is TGTGCCAGCAGCAGGGGGGACACCATGGCCGAGGCCCAGTACTTC. This encodes CASSRGDTMAEAQYF.

This clone was observed a single time. The gene calls are TRBV7-2 and TRBJ2-3, with TRBD1 matching over 10 bases. After removal of 1 base from V and 1 base from J, the junction contained 5 bases not matched to a gene. The germline gives CDR1 SGHTA, CDR2 FQGNSA. This CDR3 has 17 amino acids. The CDR3 DNA sequence: TGTGCCAGCAGCTTAGTTCCAGGACAGGGGGGCACAGATACGCAGTATTTT. Translated: CASSLVPGQGGTDTQYF.

In DNA form, the CDR3 reads TGTGCCAGCAGCTGGGTAAGGGTGGGCACTGAAGCTTTCTTT. Its translation: CASSWVRVGTEAFF. The genes are TRBV7-8 and TRBJ1-1; D not resolved. Germline V lookup: CDR1 SGHVS, CDR2 FQNEAQ. CDR3 length: 14 amino acids. V lost 4 bases to trimming and J lost 4 bases, with 13 bases between them.

This chain connects TRBV7-2 to TRBJ1-5; D is uncertain. This CDR3 comprises 15 residues. Deletions cut 5 bases from V and 3 bases from J, with 14 bases between. Germline V gene sequence: CDR1 SGHTA, CDR2 FQGNSA. The CDR3 nucleotides are TGTGCCAGCAGCCAAGCGGGGTCCCTCAATCAGCCCCAGCATTTT. Translating gives CASSQAGSLNQPQHF. Complete variable domain (other parts from reference TRBV7-2 and TRBJ1-5): GAGVSQSPSNKVTEKGKDVELRCDPISGHTALYWYRQSLGQGLEFLIYFQGNSAPDKSGLPSDRFSAERTGGSVSTLTIQRTQQEDSAVYLCASSQAGSLNQPQHFGDGTRLSIL.

In nucleotides, the CDR3 is TGCGCCAGCAGCCTCGGTTTCGGGGAAGTAAAACTGTTTTTT. Translated: CASSLGFGEVKLFF. The V gene is TRBV4-1, the J gene TRBJ1-4; unclear D gene. Deletions cut 4 bases from V and 10 bases from J, with 16 bases between. Germline loops: CDR1 MGHRA, CDR2 YSYEKL. There are 14 residues in the CDR3.

The rearrangement uses TRBV6-6 and TRBJ2-2; D possibly corresponds to TRBD1 (6 bases). V lost 8 bases and J 6 bases, leaving 19 bases between the germline ends. CDR1 MNHNY and CDR2 SVGAGI come from the germline V gene (reference sequence). The CDR3 consists of 15 residues. CDR3 amino acids: CASHPGTKRSGELFF. CDR3 nucleotides: TGTGCCAGCCACCCTGGGACAAAGCGTTCCGGGGAGCTGTTTTTT.

The rearrangement uses TRBV9 and TRBJ1-2, with D uncertain. The CDR3 sequence is 12 residues long. The V end was cut by 0 bases, the J end by 8 bases, with 8 bases between. Germline CDR1 is SGDLS and CDR2 is YYNGEE. DNA for the CDR3: TGTGCCAGCAGCGTAGTCAGTGGAGGCTACACCTTC. This codes for CASSVVSGGYTF.

The chain uses TRBV5-1 and TRBJ2-5; no clear D. The better agreement between TRBJ2-7 and the DNA end casts doubt on the J call. Germline CDR1 SGHRS, CDR2 YFSETQ. The length of the CDR3 is 11 residues. This chain's CDR3 is CASSSYYEQYF. In nucleotides, the CDR3 is TGCGCCAGCAGCTCGTACTACGAGCAGTACTTC.